Each of the 9 T cell receptor beta chains below was sequenced from the same sample in a study of T cells after yellow fever vaccination (dated by TCRdb to between 2019 and 2020). Libraries were constructed by 5' RACE. Sequencing instrument: Illumina HiSeq 2500. TCRdb reanalyzed the raw reads on its own, using fastp at Q25 for trimming and MiXCR for clone calling, and kept in-frame beta chains. Records with the same CDR3 protein are collapsed into one entry carrying the most frequent genes and DNA. This sample gives 400,000 or so distinct CDR3 sequences in total; approximately 5.7% of them show up just once. Of the sample, around 16% falls within the top ten clones. In the paper's terms, the treatment or condition label means: live attenuated yellow fever vaccine strain. The source was PBMCs, collected 5 days after the yellow fever booster vaccination. These TCRs come from a man aged 25 to 45 who received the YFV17D yellow fever vaccine.

This clonotype was observed at least ten times. The chain recombines TRBV20-1 with TRBJ1-5, with D perhaps matching TRBD1 (6 bases). Trimming removed 1 base at V and 2 bases at J, with 9 bases between. The CDR3 spans 14 residues. CDR1 and CDR2 from the germline V gene are DFQATT and SNEGSKA (reference sequence). The CDR3 protein is CSARGGRGNQPQHF. The CDR3 region has the DNA TGCAGTGCTAGAGGGGGGCGAGGCAATCAGCCCCAGCATTTT.

In its sample, this clonotype was seen many times. V and J are TRBV24-1 and TRBJ2-2; the match to TRBD2 covers 10 bases. The germline CDR1 and CDR2 sequences are KGHDR and SFDVKD. This CDR3 spans 18 amino acids. V gave up 3 bases and J gave up 1 base; unmatched junction bases: 7. The CDR3 DNA follows: TGTGCCACCAGTGATGCTAGCGGGAGTTTGGGGAACACCGGGGAGCTGTTTTTT. The encoded protein is CATSDASGSLGNTGELFF.

This clonotype showed up just a few times. The chain uses TRBV7-2 and TRBJ2-7; D may be TRBD1 or TRBD2 (6 bases each). The CDR3 is 16 amino acids. V gave up 3 bases and J gave up 5 bases, with 20 bases separating them. Germline lookup yields CDR1 SGHTA and CDR2 FQGNSA. CDR3 protein: CASSFVGGPSPHEQYF. The CDR3 coding sequence is TGTGCCAGCAGCTTCGTAGGGGGGCCTAGCCCCCACGAGCAGTACTTC.

This clonotype was detected many times. This sequence joins TRBV12-3 or TRBV12-4 and TRBJ2-5, with D possibly matching TRBD2 (6 bases). The CDR3 is made up of 16 amino acids. Trimming took 2 bases from V and 2 from J, leaving 15 bases between them. This CDR3 is CASSLCPRRVQETQYF. The CDR3 coding sequence is TGTGCCAGCAGTTTATGCCCGAGGAGGGTACAAGAGACCCAGTACTTC.

This clonotype was detected many times. The genes are TRBV27 and TRBJ1-1; TRBD1 is a possible D gene (6 bases). V lost 4 bases and J 7 bases, leaving 16 bases between the germline ends. The germline V gene has CDR1 MNHEY and CDR2 SMNVEV (reference sequence). This CDR3 spans 14 amino acids. As DNA, the CDR3 is TGTGCCAGCAGTTATATGAGGGGGGCTGGTGAAGCTTTCTTT. Translating gives CASSYMRGAGEAFF.

This clonotype was recorded many times. The chain uses TRBV20-1 and TRBJ2-2; unclear D gene. The ends were cut back, 0 bases at V and 5 bases at J, with 7 bases in the middle. This CDR3 spans 13 amino acids. Germline-derived CDR1 and CDR2 are DFQATT and SNEGSKA (reference sequence). DNA of the CDR3: TGCAGTGCTAGAGAACAGTTTACCGGGGAGCTGTTTTTT. Protein: CSAREQFTGELFF.

The rearrangement uses TRBV18 and TRBJ2-7, with TRBD1 as a possible D gene (6 bases). V was clipped by 2 bases and J by 4 bases, with 12 bases between them. The CDR3 sequence is 14 residues long. Per germline, CDR1 KGHSH and CDR2 LQKENI. The CDR3 DNA reads as TGTGCCAGCTCACCATCGGCAGGGGAATACGAGCAGTACTTC. Translated: CASSPSAGEYEQYF.

This clonotype came up many times. V is TRBV5-6 and J is TRBJ2-5; a possible D gene is TRBD1 (5 bases). Germline V gene sequence: CDR1 SGHDT, CDR2 YYEEEE. V gave up 4 bases and J gave up 6 bases, with 13 bases separating them. The CDR3 runs to 13 residues. The CDR3 nucleotides read TGTGCCAGCAGCGAGACAGACGAACAGACCCAGTACTTC. It yields the protein CASSETDEQTQYF. Together with reference TRBV5-6 and TRBJ2-5, the CDR3 gives the full variable domain: DAGVTQSPTHLIKTRGQQVTLRCSPKSGHDTVSWYQQALGQGPQFIFQYYEEEERQRGNFPDRFSGHQFPNYSSELNVNALLLGDSALYLCASSETDEQTQYFGPGTRLLVL.

This clonotype was observed a few times. The chain uses TRBV29-1 and TRBJ2-3, with 7 bases lining up with TRBD2. Germline-derived CDR1 and CDR2 are SQVTM and ANQGSEA. The V gene end was trimmed by 7 bases and the J gene end by 1 base; junction bases not matched to a gene: 2. The CDR3 is made up of 12 amino acids. In DNA, the CDR3 is TGCAGCGGGGGGGGGGGCACAGATACGCAGTATTTT. It translates to CSGGGGTDTQYF.